The sequence of this TCR beta chain was determined in a study of OX40 agonist ivuxolimab in advanced cancers. As for the study in general: Participants averaged approximately 61 years of age (range about 23 to 79) and were roughly 80% male.

Sequenced by immunoSEQ multiplex PCR; TCRdb stores in-frame clones only, minus some. The data hold nearly 110,000 clones, with more than 85% observed a single time. V lost 1 base and J lost 3, with 7 bases in between. Looked up from germline, CDR1 is SEHNR and CDR2 is FQNEAQ (reference sequence). This CDR3 has 13 amino acids. The material was CD4+ or CD8+ T cells sorted from blood, obtained in a trial of the OX40 agonist ivuxolimab. V is TRBV7-9 and J is TRBJ2-7; no clear D gene. The receptor's source is an adult with an advanced solid tumor such as melanoma, head and neck, liver or kidney cancer. The CDR3 loop is CASSLGWGYEQYF. In nucleotides, the CDR3 is TGTGCCAGCAGCTTAGGTTGGGGCTACGAGCAGTACTTC. Looking up the rest from reference TRBV7-9 and TRBJ2-7 gives the full variable domain: DTGVSQNPRHKITKRGQNVTFRCDPISEHNRLYWYRQTLGQGPEFLTYFQNEAQLEKSRLLSDRFSAERPKGSFSTLEIQRTEQGDSAMYLCASSLGWGYEQYFGPGTRLTVT.